A single sample gave rise to the 2 T cell receptor beta chains below, sequenced in a study of technical replicates of blood from a few donors. Generated by immunoSEQ multiplex PCR, the TCRdb table keeps only in-frame clones and is missing some. The table has roughly 97,000 clones, 95% to 96% seen once. The source material was T cells isolated from PBMCs. Every receptor here comes from a human donor in good health.

The chain is built from TRBV7-8 and TRBJ1-5, with D maybe TRBD1 (6 bases). The V end was cut by 4 bases, the J end by 4 bases, with 8 bases between. CDR3 length equals 13 residues. Germline values: CDR1 SGHVS, CDR2 FQNEAQ. The CDR3 region is CASSSQGNQPQHF. CDR3 in DNA: TGTGCCAGCAGCTCCCAGGGGAATCAGCCCCAGCATTTT.

The chain is built from TRBV6-1 and TRBJ2-6; D uncertain. The CDR3 covers 16 residues. Germline CDR1 MNHNS, CDR2 SASEGT. V shed 1 base and J shed 0 bases, with 7 bases lying between them. CDR3 coding DNA: TGTGCCAGCAGTGAAGAGATGGCCTCTGGGGCCAACGTCCTGACTTTC. Amino acids: CASSEEMASGANVLTF.